This TCR beta chain comes out of a study of blood T cell repertoires in COVID-19 (dated by TCRdb to 2018 to 2021). About the investigation overall: Samples covering the acute and convalescent phases of COVID-19 were provided by collaborators in the United States, Italy and Spain. The material from the prospective study consisted of cDNA or gDNA derived from T cells, B-cell-depleted T cells, or PBMCs. The dataset comprised deeply sampled blood TCRbeta repertoires from subjects exposed to, actively infected with, or recovered from COVID-19. The repertoires were released in a freely available public database intended as a resource for research on the immune response to SARS-CoV-2. The samples were drawn from two sources: the first 160 participants of the ongoing ImmuneRACE study, and 1,000 to 1,500 subjects contributed by 6 global collaborators. A de-identified subject ID, COVID-19 status, age in years and sex were almost always included in the sample metadata. HLA class I and class II types, where available, came from metadata supplied by the sample provider rather than from assay-based typing.

Each collaborating institution followed its own protocols to collect whole blood in K2EDTA tubes. For TCRbeta analysis, collaborators shipped samples as frozen whole blood, isolated PBMCs, or DNA extracted from either of those sample types. Compared with germline, V lacks 4 bases and J lacks 4 bases; bases without a gene match: 5. The cysteine opens and the phenylalanine closes a CDR3 of 15 amino acids. The kept DNA is CDR3 alone, 45 bases in frame from the first base. Taken from the germline V gene, the CDR1 and CDR2 loops are MNHEY and SVGEGT. TCRbeta CDR3 regions were amplified from genomic DNA using the immunoSEQ Assay, a bias-controlled multiplex PCR. Turning to the authors' computational methods: The number of nucleated cells in each sample was estimated from the amplification of reference gene primers within the assay. To quantify the absolute abundance of each unique TCRbeta CDR3 rearrangement, sequence reads were collapsed and filtered. For each sample, productive Simpson clonality was calculated by taking the square root of Simpson's diversity index across productive rearrangements. TCRdb took this table from immuneACCESS and kept in-frame rearrangements with V and J called. Such tables lack part of the clones; where checked against another copy, unresolved V genes explain under half of the gap, and the rest is unexplained. V and J calls and clone size are given by that table; D and trimming were obtained from the DNA. For this sample there are over 200,000 clones; roughly 87% appear just once. The ten largest clones capture 1.9% of the sample.

Worth noting for this clone: There is no known antigen for this receptor. Base qualities are not at hand, and no much larger clone is one base apart.

The paper as a whole reports these results and caveats: Clinical and demographic metadata were provided uncurated, with the amount varying by source and participant.

The sequence joins TRBV6-2 or TRBV6-3 to TRBJ2-7; TRBD2 fits 12 bases in the junction. The receptor was derived from a man in his forties with active or convalescent COVID-19. The sequenced material came from peripheral blood. The CDR3: CASSSLAGGRYEQYF. In nucleotides, the sequence is TGTGCCAGCAGTTCTCTAGCGGGGGGGCGTTACGAGCAGTACTTC.